The entry that follows covers one T cell receptor beta chain sequence. The sample originates from a study of OX40 agonist ivuxolimab in advanced cancers. V dropped 5 bases and J dropped 0; count of bases not matched to a gene: 6. Germline values: CDR1 SGHVS, CDR2 FQNEAQ. The CDR3 sequence is 15 residues long. The data were produced by immunoSEQ multiplex PCR, yet TCRdb's version contains in-frame clones alone and is incomplete. Seen here are approximately 100,000 clones, approximately 90% observed once, and the top ten hold approximately 0.49%. The V call is TRBV7-8, the J call TRBJ1-1, with TRBD1 identical over 7 bases. The sequence was collected from an adult with an advanced solid tumor such as melanoma, head and neck, liver or kidney cancer. The sample consisted of CD4+ or CD8+ T cells sorted from blood, taken in a trial of the OX40 agonist ivuxolimab. CDR3: CASSTTGAMNTEAFF. The CDR3 DNA is TGTGCCAGCAGCACTACAGGGGCCATGAACACTGAAGCTTTCTTT.